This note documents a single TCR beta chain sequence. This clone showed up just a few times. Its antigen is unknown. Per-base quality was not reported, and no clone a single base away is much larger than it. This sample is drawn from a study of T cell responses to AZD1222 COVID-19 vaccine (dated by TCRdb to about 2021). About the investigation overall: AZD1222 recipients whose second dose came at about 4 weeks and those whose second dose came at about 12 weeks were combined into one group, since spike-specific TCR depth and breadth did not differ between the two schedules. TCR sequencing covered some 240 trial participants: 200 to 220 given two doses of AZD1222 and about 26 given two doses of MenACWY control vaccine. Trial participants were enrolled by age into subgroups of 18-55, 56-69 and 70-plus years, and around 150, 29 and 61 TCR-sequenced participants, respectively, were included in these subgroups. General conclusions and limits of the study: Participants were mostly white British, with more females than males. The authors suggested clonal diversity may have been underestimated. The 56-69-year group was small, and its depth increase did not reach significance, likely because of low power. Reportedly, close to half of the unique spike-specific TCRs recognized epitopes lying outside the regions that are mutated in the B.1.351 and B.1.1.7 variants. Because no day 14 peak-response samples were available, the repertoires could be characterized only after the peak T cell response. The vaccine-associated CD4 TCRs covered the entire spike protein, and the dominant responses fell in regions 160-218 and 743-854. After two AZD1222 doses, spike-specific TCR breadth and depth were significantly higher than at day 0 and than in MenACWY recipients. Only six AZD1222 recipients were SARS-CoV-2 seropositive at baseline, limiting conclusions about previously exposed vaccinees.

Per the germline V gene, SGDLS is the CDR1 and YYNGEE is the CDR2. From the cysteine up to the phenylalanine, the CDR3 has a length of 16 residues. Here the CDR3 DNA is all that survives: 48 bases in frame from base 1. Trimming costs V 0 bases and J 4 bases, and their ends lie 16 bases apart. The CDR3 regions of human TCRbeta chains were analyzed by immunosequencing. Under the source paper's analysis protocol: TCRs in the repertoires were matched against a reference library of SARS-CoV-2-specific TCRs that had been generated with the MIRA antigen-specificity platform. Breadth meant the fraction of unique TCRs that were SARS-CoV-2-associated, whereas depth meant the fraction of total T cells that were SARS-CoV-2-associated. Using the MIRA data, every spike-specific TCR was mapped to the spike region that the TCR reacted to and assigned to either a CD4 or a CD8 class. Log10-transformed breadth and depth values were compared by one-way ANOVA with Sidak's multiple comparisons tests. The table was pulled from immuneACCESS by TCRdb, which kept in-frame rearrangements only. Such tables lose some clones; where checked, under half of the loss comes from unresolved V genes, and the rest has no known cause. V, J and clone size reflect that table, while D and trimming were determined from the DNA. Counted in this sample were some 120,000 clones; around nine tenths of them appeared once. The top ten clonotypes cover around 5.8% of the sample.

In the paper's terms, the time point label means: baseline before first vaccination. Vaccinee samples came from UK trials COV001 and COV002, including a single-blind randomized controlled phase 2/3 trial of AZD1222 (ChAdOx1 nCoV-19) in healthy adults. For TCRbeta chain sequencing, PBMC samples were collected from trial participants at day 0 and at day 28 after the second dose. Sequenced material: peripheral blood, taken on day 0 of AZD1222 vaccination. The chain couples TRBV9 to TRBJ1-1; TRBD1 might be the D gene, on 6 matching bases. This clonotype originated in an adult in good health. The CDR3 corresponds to CASSVEPTGALTEAFF. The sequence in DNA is TGTGCCAGCAGCGTAGAGCCCACGGGGGCGCTCACTGAAGCTTTCTTT. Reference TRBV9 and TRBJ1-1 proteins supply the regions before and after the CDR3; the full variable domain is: DSGVTQTPKHLITATGQRVTLRCSPRSGDLSVYWYQQSLDQGLQFLIQYYNGEERAKGNILERFSAQQFPDLHSELNLSSLELGDSALYFCASSVEPTGALTEAFFGQGTRLTVV.